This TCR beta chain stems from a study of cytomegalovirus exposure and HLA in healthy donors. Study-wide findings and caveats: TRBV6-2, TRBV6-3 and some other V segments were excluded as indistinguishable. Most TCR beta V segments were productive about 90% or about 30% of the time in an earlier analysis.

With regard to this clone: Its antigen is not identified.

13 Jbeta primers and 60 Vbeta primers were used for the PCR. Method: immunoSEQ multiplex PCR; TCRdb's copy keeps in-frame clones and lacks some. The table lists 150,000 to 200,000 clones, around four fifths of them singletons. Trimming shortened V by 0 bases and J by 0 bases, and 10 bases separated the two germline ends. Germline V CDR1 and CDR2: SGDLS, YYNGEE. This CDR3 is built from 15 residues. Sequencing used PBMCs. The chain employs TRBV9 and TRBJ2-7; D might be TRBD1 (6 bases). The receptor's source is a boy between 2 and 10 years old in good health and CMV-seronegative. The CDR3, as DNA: TGTGCCAGCAGCGTAGGAGGGGACACCTCCTACGAGCAGTACTTC. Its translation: CASSVGGDTSYEQYF.